Following are 15 T cell receptor beta chains from one sample sequenced in a study of regulatory T cells in long-lasting Graves disease (dated by TCRdb to the early 2020s). Library preparation employed multiplex PCR. The data were produced on an Illumina HiSeq 4000. iRepertoire HTBI primers and Arm-PCR amplification of CDR3 regions were used to construct TCR beta libraries. The public reads were quality trimmed at Q25 with fastp and then assembled into clones with MiXCR by TCRdb, keeping productive beta chains. Duplicate CDR3 protein sequences are folded into a single record with the most common DNA and genes. The sample table shows roughly 420,000 distinct CDR3 sequences, and 14% are seen once. The top ten clonotypes cover approximately 15% of the sample. In the paper's terms, the time point label means: newly diagnosed GD, antithyroid drugs for less than 3 months. For both TCR sequencing and RNA sequencing, RNA was extracted from PBMCs in TRIzol.

The sample was also reused in another study, on T cells in Graves' hyperthyroidism and ophthalmopathy.

The source material was peripheral blood mononuclear cells (PBMCs), sampled at new diagnosis, from a patient treated with antithyroid drugs. Receptor source: a woman between 50 and 59 years old with Graves disease. Donor details come from another sample of the same person, matched by shared clones.

Points on this clonotype: A much larger clone differs from this one at a single base, so this may be a read error. The V gene is TRBV6-6, the J gene TRBJ2-3; tentatively, D is TRBD1 or TRBD2 (5 bases each). Germline CDR1 reads MNHNY; CDR2 reads SVGAGI (reference sequence). The CDR3 is 14 amino acids. With 0 bases removed from V and 14 bases from J, the gap between germline ends came to 18 bases. CDR3 loop: CASSYSMGRRRPYF. In DNA form, the CDR3 reads TGTGCCAGCAGTTACTCGATGGGACGAAGGAGGCCGTATTTT.

In its sample, this clonotype was seen a few times. The chain employs TRBV19 and TRBJ2-6; D is uncertain. This CDR3 is 14 amino acids long. Trimming stripped 10 bases from V and 4 bases from J, with 14 bases between. Germline V gene lookup returns CDR1 LNHDA and CDR2 SQIVND (reference sequence). The CDR3 loop reads CATESFGGANVLTF. CDR3 bases: TGTGCCACGGAATCCTTCGGAGGGGCCAACGTCCTGACTTTC.

J is TRBJ2-7 and V is TRBV5-1; possibly TRBD1 or TRBD2 for D (5 bases each). V was cut by 6 bases and J by 2 bases, with 12 bases left in between. This CDR3 comprises 13 residues. Germline V gene data show CDR1 as SGHRS and CDR2 as YFSETQ. The CDR3 nucleotides are TGCGCCAGCATGGGGACGCAAACCTACGAGCAGTACTTC. This codes for CASMGTQTYEQYF.

There are many counts of this clonotype. The chain joins TRBV5-4 to TRBJ2-1; D possibly corresponds to TRBD2 (5 bases). Per the germline V gene, CDR1 is SGHNT and CDR2 is YYREEE (reference sequence). Trimming stripped 4 bases from V and 0 bases from J, with 17 bases between. This CDR3 spans 17 amino acids. The CDR3 DNA reads TGTGCCAGCAGCCCAGAGCTCGGGAAGAGCTCCTACAATGAGCAGTTCTTC. Translating it yields CASSPELGKSSYNEQFF.

The chain carries TRBV27 and TRBJ2-5; D perhaps matches TRBD2 (5 bases). The germline gives CDR1 MNHEY, CDR2 SMNVEV (reference sequence). The V end lost 6 bases, the J end lost 4 bases, and 21 bases lay between the germline ends. The CDR3 is 16 amino acids. DNA for the CDR3: TGTGCCAGCAGAACGACCGTGGACTGGGCCACAGAGACCCAGTACTTC. Protein: CASRTTVDWATETQYF.

This clonotype appeared a few times. This chain links TRBV7-3 with TRBJ2-1; tentatively, D is TRBD1 (5 bases). The DNA end lines up better with TRBJ2-5; the J call may be wrong. There are 17 residues in the CDR3. From germline, CDR1 is SGHTA and CDR2 FQGTGA. CDR3 bases: TGTGCCAGCAGAAGTGCCAGGGTATATTATCTATTGGAGACCCAGTACTTC. Amino acids: CASRSARVYYLLETQYF.

CDR3 sequence (DNA): TGTGCCAGCAGCTTCACCCACCGGGACAGGGACTATGGCTACACCTTC. Encoded protein: CASSFTHRDRDYGYTF. The chain couples TRBV9 to TRBJ1-2; 9 bases agree with TRBD1. The CDR3 totals 16 residues. The germline V gene encodes CDR1 SGDLS and CDR2 YYNGEE. The junction had 10 bases not matched to a gene; V was cut back by 4 bases and J by 3 bases.

In its sample, this clonotype was seen many times. The chain uses TRBV24-1 and TRBJ2-1; D gene ambiguous. Trimming removed 4 bases at V and 10 bases at J, with 10 bases between. The CDR3 is 12 amino acids. Germline V gives CDR1 KGHDR, CDR2 SFDVKD. The CDR3 sequence: CATSEKAPEQFF. The CDR3 coding sequence is TGTGCCACCAGTGAAAAAGCCCCCGAGCAGTTCTTC.

This clonotype has ten or more counts. The rearrangement uses TRBV12-3 or TRBV12-4 and TRBJ1-1; no clear D. V lost 5 bases and J 1 base, leaving 8 bases between the germline ends. The CDR3 has 13 residues. CDR3 coding DNA: TGTGCCAGCAGTCAGGCCGGGAACACTGAAGCTTTCTTT. It specifies CASSQAGNTEAFF.

This clonotype was picked up many times. V is TRBV2 and J is TRBJ2-7, with 8 positions matching TRBD1. The CDR3 spans 12 residues. The germline gives CDR1 SNHLY, CDR2 FYNNEI. V was clipped by 6 bases and J by 6 bases; unmatched bases: 4. The CDR3 spells CASRAGGGEQYF. In nucleotides, the CDR3 is TGTGCCAGCAGGGCAGGGGGCGGCGAGCAGTACTTC.

This clonotype appeared many times. V gene TRBV12-3 or TRBV12-4 combines with J gene TRBJ2-1; D unresolved. The CDR3 is made up of 15 amino acids. With 5 bases removed from V and 3 bases from J, the gap between germline ends came to 14 bases. CDR3 sequence reads: CASSIRRTGYNEQFF. The CDR3 region has the DNA TGTGCCAGCAGTATAAGGAGAACTGGCTACAATGAGCAGTTCTTC.

V gene TRBV6-1 combines with J gene TRBJ1-5, with D perhaps TRBD1 (6 bases). The ends were cut back, 9 bases at V and 2 bases at J, with 26 bases in the middle. This CDR3 comprises 18 residues. Germline CDR1 is MNHNS and CDR2 is SASEGT. CDR3 sequence: CASNNPPGAGDGNQPQHF. The CDR3 region has the DNA TGTGCCAGTAACAACCCGCCAGGGGCTGGAGATGGCAATCAGCCCCAGCATTTT.

This clonotype was picked up a small number of times. The V call is TRBV10-2, the J call TRBJ2-2; D perhaps matches TRBD1 (5 bases). Germline V lookup: CDR1 WSHSY, CDR2 SAAADI. V gave up 4 bases and J gave up 5 bases, with 11 bases separating them. The CDR3 runs 14 residues. The CDR3 sequence is CASSVQGETGELFF. As DNA, the CDR3 is TGCGCCAGCAGTGTCCAGGGTGAGACCGGGGAGCTGTTTTTT.

For this clonotype: Just one base apart from a much larger clone, this may be a read error. The rearrangement joins TRBV29-1 to TRBJ1-4, with 7 bases identical to TRBD1. Germline values: CDR1 SQVTM, CDR2 ANQGSEA. This CDR3 is built from 13 residues. The CDR3 nucleotides read TGCAACGTTGGACGACAGGGAGGTGAAAAACTGTTTTTT. It yields the protein CNVGRQGGEKLFF.

The chain couples TRBV29-1 to TRBJ2-2, with D perhaps assigned TRBD1 or TRBD2 (5 bases each). The germline V gene encodes CDR1 SQVTM and CDR2 ANQGSEA. The germline V and J ends were trimmed by 4 bases and 2 bases, with 11 bases remaining between them. The CDR3 runs to 14 residues. The CDR3 DNA sequence: TGCAGCGTTGGAGGGACGGATAACACCGGGGAGCTGTTTTTT. Translation: CSVGGTDNTGELFF.